Below, 18 T cell receptor beta chains from the same sample are listed, as sequenced in a study of blood T cell repertoires in COVID-19. Generated by immunoSEQ multiplex PCR, the TCRdb table keeps only in-frame clones and is missing some. The table has over 200,000 clones, 75% to 85% seen once. Sample: peripheral blood. All receptors derive from a woman aged 30 to 39 with COVID-19, enrolled during active disease.

This chain joins TRBV10-3 and TRBJ2-1, with a weak D call TRBD2 (7 bases). Germline assignment: CDR1 ENHRY and CDR2 SYGVKD. The CDR3 runs to 16 residues. Trimming left V 2 bases short and J 2 bases short, with 13 bases between. The CDR3 loop reads CAISERGAPTYNEQFF. The CDR3 region has the DNA TGTGCCATCAGTGAGCGGGGGGCGCCCACCTACAATGAGCAGTTCTTC.

The genes are TRBV5-4 and TRBJ1-1; 8 positions agree with TRBD1. CDR3 length equals 15 residues. The J segment lost 4 bases and the V segment lost 4 bases, leaving 9 bases of the junction unmatched. The germline V gene encodes CDR1 SGHNT and CDR2 YYREEE (reference sequence). CDR3 bases: TGTGCCAGCAGCGGACAGGGTCGGGTCAGCACTGAAGCTTTCTTT. Translating it yields CASSGQGRVSTEAFF.

The chain joins TRBV19 to TRBJ2-5, with TRBD2 matching over 8 bases. Losses at the gene ends were 3 bases for V and 4 bases for J; bases not matched to a gene: 4. The germline gives CDR1 LNHDA, CDR2 SQIVND (reference sequence). CDR3 length: 14 amino acids. CDR3 in amino acids: CASSIRGGLETQYF. Here the CDR3 DNA reads TGTGCCAGTAGTATCCGGGGGGGCCTAGAGACCCAGTACTTC.

J is TRBJ1-2 and V is TRBV11-1; no clear D gene. The CDR3 spans 15 residues. Germline CDR1 and CDR2: SGHAT and FQDESV (reference sequence). The V and J ends lost 5 bases and 4 bases respectively, with 17 bases between them. The CDR3 region is CASSPRDSLRYGYTF. The CDR3 nucleotides are TGTGCCAGCAGCCCACGGGATTCCTTACGCTATGGCTACACCTTC.

This clone was counted a single time. The genes are TRBV28 and TRBJ1-1; 9 bases map to TRBD1. CDR3 length equals 17 residues. Germline values: CDR1 MDHEN, CDR2 SYDVKM. With 1 base clipped from V and 1 base from J, the junction kept 7 bases outside the gene matches. The CDR3 protein is CASSLFGTGWSNTEAFF. The CDR3 coding sequence is TGTGCCAGCAGTTTATTTGGGACAGGGTGGTCGAACACTGAAGCTTTCTTT.

V usage is TRBV27 and J usage is TRBJ1-2; 7 bases match TRBD1. V trimming: 3 bases; J trimming: 0 bases; junction bases outside the gene matches: 13. This CDR3 is 18 amino acids long. The V gene's germline CDR1 is MNHEY and CDR2 SMNVEV (reference sequence). CDR3 nucleotide sequence: TGTGCCAGCAGTTTGACACCCCATTCGACAGGGCCTAACTATGGCTACACCTTC. Translating it yields CASSLTPHSTGPNYGYTF.

V and J are TRBV30 and TRBJ1-3; 7 nucleotides line up with TRBD1. The CDR3 length is 15 residues. CDR1 GTSNPN and CDR2 SVGIG come from the germline V gene (reference sequence). V shed 1 base, J shed 6 bases, and the junction held 9 bases outside the gene matches. The CDR3 DNA reads TGTGCCTGGAGTGCCTTCGACAGGGTGTTAAACACCATATATTTT. Its translation: CAWSAFDRVLNTIYF.

CDR3 amino acids: CASSRGTGPKSREQYF. CDR3 sequence (DNA): TGCGCCAGCAGCCGAGGGACAGGGCCTAAGTCGCGGGAGCAGTACTTC. The gene calls are TRBV4-3 and TRBJ2-7; 9 bases map to TRBD1. CDR3 length: 16 amino acids. V trimming: 4 bases; J trimming: 7 bases; junction bases outside the gene matches: 14. CDR1 is LGHNA, CDR2 YSLEER, per germline.

The chain couples TRBV23-1 to TRBJ2-1, with 8 bases fitting TRBD1. TRBV23-1 is classed as an ORF, of uncertain function. The CDR3 has 16 amino acids. With V trimmed by 3 bases and J by 5 bases, 9 bases remained unmatched. CDR3: CASSQPDREANNEQFF. The CDR3 DNA is TGCGCCAGCAGTCAGCCGGACAGGGAGGCCAACAATGAGCAGTTCTTC.

The chain couples TRBV4-1 to TRBJ2-7; 10 nucleotides line up with TRBD2. V trimming: 2 bases; J trimming: 2 bases; junction bases outside the gene matches: 3. Germline V gene data show CDR1 as MGHRA and CDR2 as YSYEKL. The CDR3 sequence is 15 residues long. The CDR3 nucleotides are TGCGCCAGCAGCCAAACAGCGGGGGGGACCTACGAGCAGTACTTC. This encodes CASSQTAGGTYEQYF.

The J gene is TRBJ2-1, the V gene TRBV27; 8 positions match TRBD2. CDR3 length: 15 residues. In germline, CDR1 is MNHEY, CDR2 SMNVEV (reference sequence). The J segment lost 4 bases and the V segment lost 5 bases, leaving 7 bases of the junction unmatched. CDR3 nucleotides: TGTGCCAGCAGTCGCCAAGCGGGGGCTTACAATGAGCAGTTCTTC. It translates to CASSRQAGAYNEQFF.

V usage is TRBV3-1 (or the pseudogene TRBV3-2) and J usage is TRBJ1-2, with TRBD1 as a possible D gene (6 bases). V lost 1 base and J 3 bases, leaving 12 bases between the germline ends. Germline CDR1 is LGHDT and CDR2 is YNNKEL (reference sequence). This CDR3 is built from 15 residues. DNA for the CDR3: TGTGCCAGCAGCCAAGGTAACAGGGCCGACTATGGCTACACCTTC. This codes for CASSQGNRADYGYTF.

This clone has a single count. J is TRBJ2-3 and V is TRBV4-3; perhaps TRBD2 as D (5 bases). V was cut by 0 bases and J by 0 bases, with 22 bases left in between. CDR3 length: 20 amino acids. CDR1 and CDR2 from the germline V gene are LGHNA and YSLEER. The CDR3 DNA reads as TGCGCCAGCAGCCAAGAGGTGGCGAAGGGAGCACTTTTTAGCACAGATACGCAGTATTTT. It translates to CASSQEVAKGALFSTDTQYF.

The chain combines TRBV5-8 with TRBJ2-3; 12 bases line up with TRBD2. The CDR3 extends over 14 amino acids. Germline lookup yields CDR1 SGHTS and CDR2 YDEGEE. V dropped 6 bases and J dropped 6; count of bases not matched to a gene: 5. The CDR3 here is CASNRLAGADTQYF. The CDR3 nucleotides are TGTGCCAGCAACCGACTAGCGGGGGCTGATACGCAGTATTTT.

This chain's CDR3 is CASSLGLDYTEAFF. For the CDR3, the DNA is TGTGCCAGCAGCTTGGGACTCGATTACACTGAAGCTTTCTTT. The rearrangement links TRBV5-6 to TRBJ1-1; the D is unclear. Germline V gene lookup returns CDR1 SGHDT and CDR2 YYEEEE. The CDR3 is made up of 14 amino acids. The germline V and J ends were trimmed by 0 bases and 3 bases, with 9 bases remaining between them.

This chain uses TRBV6-2 or TRBV6-3 with TRBJ2-1, with D possibly being TRBD2 (5 bases). CDR3 length: 11 residues. Germline CDR1 and CDR2: MNHEY and SVGEGT. V lost 2 bases to trimming and J lost 12 bases, with 8 bases between them. CDR3: CASSYRGGQFF. The CDR3 region has the DNA TGTGCCAGCAGTTACCGGGGTGGGCAGTTCTTC.

The rearrangement links TRBV7-3 to TRBJ1-1, with TRBD1 matching 7 bases. The J segment lost 6 bases and the V segment lost 5 bases, leaving 9 bases of the junction unmatched. The CDR3 loop spans 14 amino acids. The germline V gene encodes CDR1 SGHTA and CDR2 FQGTGA. The chain's CDR3 is CASSLGGAGAEAFF. The CDR3 DNA reads TGTGCCAGCAGCCTAGGGGGCGCCGGGGCTGAAGCTTTCTTT. Full variable domain (remainder filled in from reference TRBV7-3 and TRBJ1-1): GAGVSQTPSNKVTEKGKYVELRCDPISGHTALYWYRQSLGQGPEFLIYFQGTGAADDSGLPNDRFFAVRPEGSVSTLKIQRTERGDSAVYLCASSLGGAGAEAFFGQGTRLTVV.

This chain connects TRBV6-6 to TRBJ2-3, with TRBD2 identical over 8 bases. CDR1 and CDR2 (germline): MNHNY, SVGAGI (reference sequence). V was pared by 7 bases and J by 9 bases, with 15 bases of the junction left unmatched. The CDR3 extends over 15 amino acids. As DNA, the CDR3 is TGTGCCAGCATCCTATCCGGGGGGGCGATTGGGACGCAGTATTTT. Encoded protein: CASILSGGAIGTQYF.